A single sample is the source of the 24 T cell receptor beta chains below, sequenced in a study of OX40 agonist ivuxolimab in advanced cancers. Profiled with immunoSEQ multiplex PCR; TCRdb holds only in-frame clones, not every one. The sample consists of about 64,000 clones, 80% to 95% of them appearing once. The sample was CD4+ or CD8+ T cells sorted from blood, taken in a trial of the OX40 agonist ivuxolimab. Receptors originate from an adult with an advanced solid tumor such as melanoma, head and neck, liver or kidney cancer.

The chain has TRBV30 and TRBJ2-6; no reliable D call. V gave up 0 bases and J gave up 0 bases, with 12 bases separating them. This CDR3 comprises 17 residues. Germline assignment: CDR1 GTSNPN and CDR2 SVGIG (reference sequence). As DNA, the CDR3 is TGTGCCTGGAGTGTAAGTCCAGAGTCCTCTGGGGCCAACGTCCTGACTTTC. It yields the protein CAWSVSPESSGANVLTF.

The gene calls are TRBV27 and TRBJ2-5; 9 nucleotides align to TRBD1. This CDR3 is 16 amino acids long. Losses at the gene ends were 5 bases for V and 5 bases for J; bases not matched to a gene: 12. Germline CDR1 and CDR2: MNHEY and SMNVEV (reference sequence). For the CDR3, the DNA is TGTGCCAGCAGTCTCTCGAAGGGACAGGGAAGGGAGACCCAGTACTTC. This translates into CASSLSKGQGRETQYF.

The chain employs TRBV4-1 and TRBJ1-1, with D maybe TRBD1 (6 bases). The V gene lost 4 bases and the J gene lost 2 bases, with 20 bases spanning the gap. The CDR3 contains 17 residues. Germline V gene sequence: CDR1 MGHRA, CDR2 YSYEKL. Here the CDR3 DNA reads TGCGCCAGCAGCCGGGGACAAACCGCTTCTATAAACACTGAAGCTTTCTTT. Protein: CASSRGQTASINTEAFF.

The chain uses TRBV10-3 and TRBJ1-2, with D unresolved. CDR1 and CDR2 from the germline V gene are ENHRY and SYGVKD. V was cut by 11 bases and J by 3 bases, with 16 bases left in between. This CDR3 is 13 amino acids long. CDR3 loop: CAYGEGFDYGYTF. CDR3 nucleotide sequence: TGTGCCTACGGGGAGGGTTTTGACTATGGCTACACCTTC.

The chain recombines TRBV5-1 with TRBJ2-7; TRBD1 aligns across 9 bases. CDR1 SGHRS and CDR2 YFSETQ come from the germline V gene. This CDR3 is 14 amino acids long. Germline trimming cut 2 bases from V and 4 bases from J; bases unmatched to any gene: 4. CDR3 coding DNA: TGCGCCAGCAGCTTAGGGACAGGGATGTACGAGCAGTACTTC. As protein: CASSLGTGMYEQYF.

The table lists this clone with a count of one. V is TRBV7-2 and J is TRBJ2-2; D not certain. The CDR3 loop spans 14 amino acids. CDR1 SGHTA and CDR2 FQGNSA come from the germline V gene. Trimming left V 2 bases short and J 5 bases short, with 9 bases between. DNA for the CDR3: TGTGCCAGCAGCTTATTTTCGGCAACCGGGGAGCTGTTTTTT. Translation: CASSLFSATGELFF.

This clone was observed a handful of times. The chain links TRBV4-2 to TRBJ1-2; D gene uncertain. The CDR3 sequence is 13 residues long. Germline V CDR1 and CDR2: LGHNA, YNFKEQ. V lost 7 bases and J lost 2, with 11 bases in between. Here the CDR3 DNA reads TGTGCCAGCACCCTGGGGAACAACTATGGCTACACCTTC. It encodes CASTLGNNYGYTF.

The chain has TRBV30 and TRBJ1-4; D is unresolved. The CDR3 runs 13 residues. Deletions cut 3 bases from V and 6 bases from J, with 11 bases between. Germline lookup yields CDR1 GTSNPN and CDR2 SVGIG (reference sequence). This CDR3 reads CAWSLGADEKLFF. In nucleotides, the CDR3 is TGTGCCTGGAGCTTGGGCGCGGATGAAAAACTGTTTTTT.

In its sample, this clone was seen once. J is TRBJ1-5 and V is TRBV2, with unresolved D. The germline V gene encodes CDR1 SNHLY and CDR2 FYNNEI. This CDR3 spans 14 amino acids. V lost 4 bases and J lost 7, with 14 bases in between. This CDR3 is CASSVQPLGQPQHF. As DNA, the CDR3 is TGTGCCAGCAGTGTCCAGCCCCTCGGGCAGCCCCAGCATTTT.

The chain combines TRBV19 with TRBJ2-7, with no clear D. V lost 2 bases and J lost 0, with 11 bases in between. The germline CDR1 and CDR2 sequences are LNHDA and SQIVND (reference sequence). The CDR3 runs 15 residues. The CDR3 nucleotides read TGTGCCAGTAGTATACTTGGATCGAGCTCCTACGAGCAGTACTTC. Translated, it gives CASSILGSSSYEQYF.

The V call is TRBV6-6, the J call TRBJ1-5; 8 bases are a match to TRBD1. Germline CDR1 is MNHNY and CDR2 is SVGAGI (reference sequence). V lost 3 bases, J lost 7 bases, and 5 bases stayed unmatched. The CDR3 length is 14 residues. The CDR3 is CASSYDRGGQPQHF. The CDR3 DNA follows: TGTGCCAGCAGTTATGACAGGGGTGGCCAGCCCCAGCATTTT.

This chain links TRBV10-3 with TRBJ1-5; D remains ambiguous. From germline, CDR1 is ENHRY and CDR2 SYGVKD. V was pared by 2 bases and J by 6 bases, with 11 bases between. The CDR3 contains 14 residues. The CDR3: CAISERGRGQPQHF. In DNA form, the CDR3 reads TGTGCCATCAGTGAGCGAGGGCGGGGTCAGCCCCAGCATTTT.

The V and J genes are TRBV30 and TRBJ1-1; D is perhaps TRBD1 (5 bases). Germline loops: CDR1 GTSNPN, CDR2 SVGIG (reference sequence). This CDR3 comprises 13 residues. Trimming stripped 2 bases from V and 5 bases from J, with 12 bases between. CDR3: CAWSFQGGTEAFF. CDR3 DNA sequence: TGTGCCTGGAGTTTCCAGGGAGGGACTGAAGCTTTCTTT.

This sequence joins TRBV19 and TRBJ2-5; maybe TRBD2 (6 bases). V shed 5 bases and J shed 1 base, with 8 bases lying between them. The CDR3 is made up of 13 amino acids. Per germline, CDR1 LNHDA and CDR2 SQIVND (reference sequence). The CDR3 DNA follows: TGTGCCAGTAGTCGTAGCGGCCAAGAGACCCAGTACTTC. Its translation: CASSRSGQETQYF.

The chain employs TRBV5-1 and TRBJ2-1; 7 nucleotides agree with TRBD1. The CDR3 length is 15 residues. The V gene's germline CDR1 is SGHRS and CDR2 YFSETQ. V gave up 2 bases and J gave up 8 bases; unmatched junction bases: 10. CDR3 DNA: TGCGCCAGCAGCTTAATGACAGGGTCTGGACATGAGCAGTTCTTC. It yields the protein CASSLMTGSGHEQFF.

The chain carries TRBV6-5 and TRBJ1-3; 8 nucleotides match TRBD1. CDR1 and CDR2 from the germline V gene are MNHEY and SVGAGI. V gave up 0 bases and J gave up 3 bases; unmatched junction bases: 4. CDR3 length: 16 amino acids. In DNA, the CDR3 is TGTGCCAGCAGTTACTCCCGACAGGGGTATGGAAACACCATATATTTT. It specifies CASSYSRQGYGNTIYF.

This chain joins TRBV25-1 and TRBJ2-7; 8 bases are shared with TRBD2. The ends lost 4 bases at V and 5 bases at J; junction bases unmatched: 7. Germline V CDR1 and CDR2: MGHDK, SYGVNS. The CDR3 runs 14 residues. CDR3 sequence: CASSGSGRLNEQYF. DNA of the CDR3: TGTGCCAGCAGTGGAAGCGGGAGACTTAACGAGCAGTACTTC.

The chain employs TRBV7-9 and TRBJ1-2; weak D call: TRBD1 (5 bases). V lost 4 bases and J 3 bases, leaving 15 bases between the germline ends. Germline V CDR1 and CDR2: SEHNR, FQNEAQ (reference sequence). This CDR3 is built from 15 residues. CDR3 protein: CASSSGNSVDYGYTF. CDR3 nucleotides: TGTGCCAGCAGCTCAGGGAACTCAGTCGACTATGGCTACACCTTC.

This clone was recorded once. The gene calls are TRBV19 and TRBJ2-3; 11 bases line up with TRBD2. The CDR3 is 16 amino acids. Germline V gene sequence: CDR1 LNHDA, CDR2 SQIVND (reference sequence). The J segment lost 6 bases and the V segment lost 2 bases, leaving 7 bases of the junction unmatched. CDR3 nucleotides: TGTGCCAGTAGTATAAGTTTGCTAGCGGGAGGTGATACGCAGTATTTT. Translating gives CASSISLLAGGDTQYF.

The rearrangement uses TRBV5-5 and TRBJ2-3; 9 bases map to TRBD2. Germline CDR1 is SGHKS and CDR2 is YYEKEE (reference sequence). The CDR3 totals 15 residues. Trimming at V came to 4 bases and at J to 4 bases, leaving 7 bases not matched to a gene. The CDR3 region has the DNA TGTGCCAGCAGCGTTGATAGCGGGAGCTCAGATACGCAGTATTTT. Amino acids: CASSVDSGSSDTQYF. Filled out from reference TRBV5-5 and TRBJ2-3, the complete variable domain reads DAGVTQSPTHLIKTRGQQVTLRCSPISGHKSVSWYQQVLGQGPQFIFQYYEKEERGRGNFPDRFSARQFPNYSSELNVNALLLGDSALYLCASSVDSGSSDTQYFGPGTRLTVL.

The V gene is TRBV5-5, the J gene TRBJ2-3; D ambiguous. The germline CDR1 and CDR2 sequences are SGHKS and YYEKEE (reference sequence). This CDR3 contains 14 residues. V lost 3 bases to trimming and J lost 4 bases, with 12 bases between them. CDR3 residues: CASSYSATADTQYF. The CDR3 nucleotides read TGTGCCAGCAGCTACAGCGCCACCGCAGATACGCAGTATTTT.

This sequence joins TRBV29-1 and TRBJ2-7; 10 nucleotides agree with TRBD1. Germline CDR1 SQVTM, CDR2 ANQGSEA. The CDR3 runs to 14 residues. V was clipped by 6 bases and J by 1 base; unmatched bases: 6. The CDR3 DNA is TGCAGCGTGGACCCGGGACAGGGGTCCTACGAGCAGTACTTC. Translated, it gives CSVDPGQGSYEQYF.

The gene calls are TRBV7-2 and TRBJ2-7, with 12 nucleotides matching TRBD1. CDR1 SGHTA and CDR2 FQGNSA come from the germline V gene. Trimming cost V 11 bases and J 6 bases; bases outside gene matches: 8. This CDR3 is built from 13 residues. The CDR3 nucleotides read TGTGCCTCCCGGGGGACAGGGGGCGGCGAGCAGTACTTC. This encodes CASRGTGGGEQYF.

The DNA of the CDR3 is TGTGCCAGCAGCTCCCTGAGTGCGGAGCCCTATACGCAGTATTTT. This encodes CASSSLSAEPYTQYF. The chain has TRBV7-9 and TRBJ2-3, with D hard to call. The V gene's germline CDR1 is SEHNR and CDR2 FQNEAQ (reference sequence). V gave up 4 bases and J gave up 7 bases, with 18 bases separating them. The CDR3 spans 15 residues. The variable domain in full, with the rest retrieved from reference TRBV7-9 and TRBJ2-3, is DTGVSQNPRHKITKRGQNVTFRCDPISEHNRLYWYRQTLGQGPEFLTYFQNEAQLEKSRLLSDRFSAERPKGSFSTLEIQRTEQGDSAMYLCASSSLSAEPYTQYFGPGTRLTVL.